This is a list of T cell receptor beta chains from one sample in a study of cytomegalovirus exposure and HLA in healthy donors. Sequencing was performed with immunoSEQ multiplex PCR; in TCRdb, only in-frame clones are kept and a portion is missing. The sample lists around 250,000 clones, roughly four fifths occurring once. Sequencing input: PBMCs. These receptors were obtained from a woman in her sixties in good health and CMV-seropositive. Each CDR3 is given with its conserved first and last residue. The order of the fields is clone size, V gene, D gene, J gene, CDR3 protein, CDR3 DNA. D genes are given only for firm matches. Expanded clones are given a class, and other clones once, few, many or no size at all.

size: -; V: TRBV18; D: TRBD1; J: TRBJ2-1; CDR3: CASSRQGTYNEQFF; DNA: TGTGCCAGCTCACGACAGGGAACCTACAATGAGCAGTTCTTC
size: -; V: TRBV11-2; D: -; J: TRBJ2-1; CDR3: CASSLGVSGAYNEQFF; DNA: TGTGCCAGCAGCTTAGGGGTCTCCGGGGCCTACAATGAGCAGTTCTTC
size: few; V: TRBV4-2; D: TRBD2; J: TRBJ2-2; CDR3: CASSQDAQGLAGSGELFF; DNA: TGTGCCAGCAGCCAAGACGCGCAAGGACTAGCGGGTTCCGGGGAGCTGTTTTTT
size: -; V: TRBV28; D: TRBD2; J: TRBJ2-3; CDR3: CASTRGGQREKVDTQYF; DNA: TGTGCCAGCACTCGTGGGGGGCAGCGGGAGAAGGTAGATACGCAGTATTTT
size: few; V: TRBV6-1; D: -; J: TRBJ2-7; CDR3: CASSAQGPGSYEQYF; DNA: TGTGCCAGCAGTGCACAGGGACCGGGGAGCTACGAGCAGTACTTC
size: -; V: TRBV30; D: TRBD1; J: TRBJ1-5; CDR3: CAWSRDRGGQPQHF; DNA: TGTGCCTGGAGTAGGGACAGGGGAGGGCAGCCCCAGCATTTT
size: -; V: TRBV5-6; D: TRBD2; J: TRBJ2-1; CDR3: CASSPRVAGVGEQFF; DNA: TGTGCCAGCAGCCCACGGGTAGCGGGAGTGGGTGAGCAGTTCTTC
size: -; V: TRBV11-2; D: -; J: TRBJ1-4; CDR3: CASSSSGEKLFF; DNA: TGTGCCAGCAGCTCCTCTGGCGAAAAACTGTTTTTT
size: -; V: TRBV15; D: TRBD2; J: TRBJ2-7; CDR3: CATSRELAGYYEQYF; DNA: TGTGCCACCAGCAGAGAGCTAGCGGGTTACTACGAGCAGTACTTC
size: -; V: TRBV5-4; D: -; J: TRBJ2-7; CDR3: CASSLSPTDYEQYF; DNA: TGTGCCAGCAGCTTGAGTCCGACTGACTACGAGCAGTACTTC
size: few; V: TRBV28; D: TRBD1; J: TRBJ2-3; CDR3: CASSLPRSPDRGRTQYF; DNA: TGTGCCAGCAGTCTCCCGAGGTCCCCTGACAGGGGCCGCACGCAGTATTTT
size: -; V: TRBV25-1; D: TRBD1; J: TRBJ2-7; CDR3: CASSEIRDRDSSYEQYF; DNA: TGTGCCAGCAGTGAAATAAGGGACAGGGATTCCTCCTACGAGCAGTACTTC
size: -; V: TRBV7-9; D: -; J: TRBJ2-3; CDR3: CASSPRNTDTQYF; DNA: TGTGCCAGCAGCCCTAGGAACACAGATACGCAGTATTTT
size: few; V: TRBV4-1; D: -; J: TRBJ2-7; CDR3: CASSINRGHEQYF; DNA: TGCGCCAGCAGCATAAATCGAGGCCACGAGCAGTACTTC
size: -; V: TRBV27; D: TRBD2; J: TRBJ2-1; CDR3: CASSLVSGTFPYNEQFF; DNA: TGTGCCAGCAGTTTGGTAAGCGGGACCTTCCCCTACAATGAGCAGTTCTTC
size: -; V: TRBV7-9; D: TRBD2; J: TRBJ2-7; CDR3: CASSSGTSGYSYEQYF; DNA: TGTGCCAGCAGCTCCGGGACTAGCGGGTACTCCTACGAGCAGTACTTC
size: -; V: TRBV4-1; D: -; J: TRBJ1-5; CDR3: CASSQAADAGRNQPQHF; DNA: TGCGCCAGCAGCCAAGCAGCGGACGCGGGTCGGAATCAGCCCCAGCATTTT
size: -; V: TRBV7-9; D: -; J: TRBJ2-6; CDR3: CASSQVVASGANVLTF; DNA: TGTGCCAGCAGCCAAGTAGTCGCCTCTGGGGCCAACGTCCTGACTTTC
size: -; V: TRBV18; D: TRBD2; J: TRBJ2-7; CDR3: CASSPRREPTIASTYEQYF; DNA: TGTGCCAGCTCACCAAGGCGGGAGCCGACTATCGCCTCAACCTACGAGCAGTACTTC
size: -; V: TRBV5-4; D: TRBD2; J: TRBJ2-7; CDR3: CASSLGTSGTYEQYF; DNA: TGTGCCAGCAGCTTAGGGACTAGCGGGACCTACGAGCAGTACTTC
size: -; V: TRBV9; D: -; J: TRBJ1-2; CDR3: CASSPQGHNYGYTF; DNA: TGTGCCAGCAGCCCCCAGGGGCATAACTATGGCTACACCTTC
size: -; V: TRBV29-1; D: -; J: TRBJ1-2; CDR3: CSVGMGTEGGGYTF; DNA: TGCAGCGTTGGTATGGGGACCGAGGGAGGTGGCTACACCTTC
size: -; V: TRBV28; D: -; J: TRBJ2-2; CDR3: CASRPPSANTGELFF; DNA: TGTGCCAGCAGGCCGCCGAGCGCAAACACCGGGGAGCTGTTTTTT
size: once; V: TRBV19; D: -; J: TRBJ1-1; CDR3: CASKEGHTEAFF; DNA: TGTGCCAGTAAGGAGGGCCACACTGAAGCTTTCTTT
size: -; V: TRBV5-6; D: -; J: TRBJ2-2; CDR3: CASSLVGSPNTGELFF; DNA: TGTGCCAGCAGCTTGGTCGGTAGCCCGAACACCGGGGAGCTGTTTTTT
size: -; V: TRBV30; D: -; J: TRBJ2-1; CDR3: CAWSVNGRRNEQFF; DNA: TGTGCCTGGAGTGTAAACGGGAGACGGAATGAGCAGTTCTTC
size: -; V: TRBV6-1; D: -; J: TRBJ2-1; CDR3: CASSEGPHRSYNEQFF; DNA: TGTGCCAGCAGTGAAGGGCCCCACAGGTCTTACAATGAGCAGTTCTTC
size: -; V: TRBV29-1; D: TRBD1; J: TRBJ1-1; CDR3: CSVQTGKSTEAFF; DNA: TGCAGCGTTCAGACAGGGAAGAGCACTGAAGCTTTCTTT
size: -; V: TRBV10-3; D: TRBD2; J: TRBJ2-4; CDR3: CAISEPGFLAGVSKNIQYF; DNA: TGTGCCATCAGTGAGCCCGGCTTTCTAGCGGGAGTGTCCAAAAACATTCAGTACTTC
size: -; V: TRBV10-1; D: -; J: TRBJ1-5; CDR3: CASSEQGTQPQHF; DNA: TGCGCCAGCAGTGAACAGGGCACTCAGCCCCAGCATTTT
size: -; V: TRBV19; D: -; J: TRBJ2-7; CDR3: CASSIPGVDEQYF; DNA: TGTGCCAGTAGTATACCCGGGGTCGACGAGCAGTACTTC
size: -; V: TRBV29-1; D: -; J: TRBJ2-3; CDR3: CSVKAVLTDTQYF; DNA: TGCAGCGTTAAAGCGGTACTCACAGATACGCAGTATTTT
size: -; V: TRBV28; D: -; J: TRBJ2-7; CDR3: CASRLWGTTYEQYF; DNA: TGTGCCAGCAGACTGTGGGGGACAACCTACGAGCAGTACTTC
size: -; V: TRBV18; D: -; J: TRBJ1-1; CDR3: CASSPRVGTYGVTEAFF; DNA: TGTGCCAGCTCCCCACGGGTCGGGACTTATGGAGTCACTGAAGCTTTCTTT
size: once; V: TRBV4-1; D: -; J: TRBJ2-7; CDR3: CASSQIIFLSYEQYF; DNA: TGCGCCAGCAGCCAAATCATTTTCCTATCATACGAGCAGTACTTC
size: -; V: TRBV2; D: TRBD2; J: TRBJ2-3; CDR3: CASSERGWGEGRVTDTQYF; DNA: TGTGCCAGCAGTGAAAGGGGTTGGGGGGAGGGGAGGGTCACAGATACGCAGTATTTT
size: few; V: TRBV11-2; D: -; J: TRBJ2-3; CDR3: CASSLFRPAGPSTDTQYF; DNA: TGTGCCAGCAGCTTATTTCGCCCGGCGGGGCCTAGCACAGATACGCAGTATTTT
size: -; V: TRBV2; D: TRBD2; J: TRBJ2-1; CDR3: CAGASGFYNEQFF; DNA: TGTGCCGGGGCTAGCGGGTTTTACAATGAGCAGTTCTTC
size: -; V: TRBV9; D: TRBD2; J: TRBJ2-1; CDR3: CASSVLAGEYNEQFF; DNA: TGTGCCAGCAGCGTACTAGCGGGAGAGTACAATGAGCAGTTCTTC
size: -; V: TRBV29-1; D: TRBD2; J: TRBJ2-7; CDR3: CSVRGRVAAEQYF; DNA: TGCAGCGTCCGCGGGAGAGTCGCCGCCGAGCAGTACTTC
size: -; V: TRBV4-1; D: TRBD2; J: TRBJ2-7; CDR3: CASSQIAGEWGYEQYF; DNA: TGCGCCAGCAGCCAGATAGCGGGAGAATGGGGCTACGAGCAGTACTTC
size: once; V: TRBV5-6; D: -; J: TRBJ1-1; CDR3: CASSLGSGTEAFF; DNA: TGTGCCAGCAGCTTGGGTTCGGGTACTGAAGCTTTCTTT
size: -; V: TRBV10-1; D: -; J: TRBJ2-7; CDR3: CASSEGARYEQYF; DNA: TGCGCCAGCAGTGAAGGGGCACGCTACGAGCAGTACTTC
size: -; V: TRBV6-5; D: TRBD1; J: TRBJ1-5; CDR3: CASSSRGQGFNQPQHF; DNA: TGTGCCAGCAGTTCTCGCGGACAGGGGTTTAATCAGCCCCAGCATTTT
size: few; V: TRBV7-3; D: -; J: TRBJ2-3; CDR3: CASSLSSFSTDTQYF; DNA: TGTGCCAGCAGCTTATCTAGCTTCAGCACAGATACGCAGTATTTT
size: -; V: TRBV7-9; D: -; J: TRBJ1-4; CDR3: CASSLKGTENEKLFF; DNA: TGTGCCAGCAGCTTAAAAGGGACTGAGAATGAAAAACTGTTTTTT